This T cell receptor beta chain was documented in a study of spatial heterogeneity in lung cancer. Broader study findings: For expanded intratumoral alpha and beta TCRs, counts tracked tumor mutation counts.

Sample time point: sample taken at primary tumor resection. V dropped 2 bases and J dropped 1 base, with 14 bases sitting between them. The CDR3 has 16 amino acids. In germline, CDR1 is SEHNR, CDR2 FQNEAQ (reference sequence). TCRdb itself ran the 5' RACE reads through MiXCR, one entry per CDR3 protein. This sample carries several thousand distinct CDR3 sequences, under 9% of them seen once, and the ten largest clones take approximately 8.6%. This clonotype was found many times. Its specificity is unknown. The chain links TRBV7-9 to TRBJ1-1, with D hard to call. The sequence came from a male donor with early-stage non-small cell lung cancer. Sequencing was performed on lung tumor tissue, taken at surgery. CDR3 sequence (DNA): TGTGCCAGCAGCTTATGGGCCGGCTGGCGGAACACTGAAGCTTTCTTT. Encoded protein: CASSLWAGWRNTEAFF.